The rows below give T cell receptor beta chains drawn from one sample of a study of OX40 agonist ivuxolimab in advanced cancers. Clones were read by immunoSEQ multiplex PCR, and TCRdb kept only the in-frame ones, dropping some. The sample consists of 35,000 to 55,000 clones, about 80% of them appearing once. Material: CD4+ or CD8+ T cells sorted from blood, obtained in a trial of the OX40 agonist ivuxolimab. The receptors come from an adult with an advanced solid tumor such as melanoma, head and neck, liver or kidney cancer. Both conserved end residues are part of each CDR3. Clone size appears in some rows only: once, few, many, or a class for an expanded clone.

v_gene | abundance | CDR3aa
TRBV11-2 | few | CASSLGSGVATGELFF
TRBV6-1 | - | CASSGLPGLASEQFF
TRBV7-3 | - | CASSPTDTQYF
TRBV9 | - | CASSVAGQRTYEQYF
TRBV12-2 | - | CASRFTSPGLAPRGTDTQYF
TRBV10-3 | once | CAISESLEETGIVGGYTF
TRBV28 | - | CASSLAGGNTGELFF
TRBV7-8 | - | CASSLAGASGANVLTF
TRBV7-9 | large | CASSSGGTGQPQHF
TRBV4-2 | - | CASSSSIVSYPNEQFF
TRBV4-2 | - | CASSQESSGGYEQYF
TRBV7-9 | - | CASSLPGHPQETQYF
TRBV4-2 | - | CASSLGYEQYF
TRBV7-3 | - | CASSAASGGAADEQFF
TRBV4-1 | - | CASSQEDTQYF
TRBV7-9 | - | CASRQRDSPYEQYF
TRBV7-2 | once | CASSYSGEYEQYF
TRBV7-7 | - | CASSSSSGYTGELFF
TRBV6-1 | - | CASSDWDGGVYGYTF
TRBV4-1 | - | CASSYTGGEQFF
TRBV7-9 | - | CASSLGGLDGYTF
TRBV28 | - | CASRAHFLAGGGDTQYF
TRBV11-2 | - | CASSLELLGSGELFF
TRBV6-5 | - | CASRIGQGVNYGYTF